The 23 T cell receptor beta chains given below trace back to one sample, sequenced in a study of blood T cell repertoires in COVID-19. Assay used: immunoSEQ multiplex PCR; TCRdb lists only in-frame clones, some missing. The data show 150,000 to 200,000 clones, 70% to 80% seen once. The sequenced sample was PBMCs or T cells enriched from blood (not recorded which). All receptors derive from a woman aged 45-60 years who had recovered from COVID-19.

V usage is TRBV10-2 and J usage is TRBJ1-5; no reliable D call. Germline loops: CDR1 WSHSY, CDR2 SAAADI. The CDR3 has 14 residues. The V gene lost 4 bases and the J gene lost 4 bases, with 11 bases spanning the gap. CDR3 in DNA: TGCGCCAGCAGTGGGGGAGCAGAGAATCAGCCCCAGCATTTT. Encoded protein: CASSGGAENQPQHF.

The genes are TRBV7-9 and TRBJ1-2, with unresolved D. V shed 0 bases and J shed 8 bases, with 16 bases lying between them. Germline CDR1 is SEHNR and CDR2 is FQNEAQ (reference sequence). The CDR3 runs 15 residues. This chain's CDR3 is CASSLAAEGKDGYTF. For the CDR3, the DNA is TGTGCCAGCAGCTTAGCGGCGGAGGGAAAGGACGGCTACACCTTC.

This chain uses TRBV18 with TRBJ1-1; no clear D gene. The CDR3 is 15 residues long. Germline V gene lookup returns CDR1 KGHSH and CDR2 LQKENI. The V and J ends lost 3 bases and 1 base respectively, with 12 bases between them. The CDR3 DNA follows: TGTGCCAGCTCACCCAGGCTCGCCCGGAACACTGAAGCTTTCTTT. Encoded protein: CASSPRLARNTEAFF.

V is TRBV7-9 and J is TRBJ1-6; D gene unclear. Deletions cut 1 base from V and 13 bases from J, with 11 bases between. CDR3 size: 13 residues. Germline V gene sequence: CDR1 SEHNR, CDR2 FQNEAQ (reference sequence). The CDR3 nucleotides read TGTGCCAGCAGCTTAGAAAGAGTTTCTCCCCTCCACTTT. Its protein product is CASSLERVSPLHF.

This chain uses TRBV28 with TRBJ1-2; D remains ambiguous. Germline loops: CDR1 MDHEN, CDR2 SYDVKM. This CDR3 spans 11 amino acids. CDR3 sequence reads: CATRTIQGYTF. CDR3 DNA sequence: TGTGCAACGAGAACGATCCAAGGCTACACCTTC.

The chain joins TRBV21-1 to TRBJ1-2; the D call TRBD1 from the table was never checked on the DNA. TRBV21-1 is labeled a pseudogene. This CDR3 has 10 amino acids. The CDR3: CASIRTVNTF. Written as DNA, the CDR3 is TGTGCCAGCATTAGGACAGTAAACACCTTC.

This chain links TRBV9 with TRBJ2-7; the D gene is possibly TRBD2 (6 bases). This CDR3 comprises 15 residues. Germline CDR1 is SGDLS and CDR2 is YYNGEE. Trimming cost V 4 bases and J 2 bases, with 16 bases left between them. CDR3: CASSSGGTAAYEQYF. CDR3 nucleotide sequence: TGTGCCAGCAGCTCCGGCGGGACGGCAGCCTACGAGCAGTACTTC.

The chain carries TRBV10-3 and TRBJ2-1; possible D gene TRBD1, 5 bases. The CDR3 is made up of 13 amino acids. The germline V and J ends were trimmed by 4 bases and 9 bases, with 13 bases remaining between them. Germline V gives CDR1 ENHRY, CDR2 SYGVKD. CDR3 sequence (DNA): TGTGCCATCAGTGGAGACGCTAGGGGTGAGCAGTTCTTC. Translating gives CAISGDARGEQFF.

The J gene is TRBJ1-2, the V gene TRBV2, with D perhaps matching TRBD1 (6 bases). V was cut by 4 bases and J by 4 bases, with 13 bases left in between. Germline CDR1 SNHLY, CDR2 FYNNEI. The CDR3 is made up of 14 amino acids. The CDR3 region has the DNA TGTGCCAGCAGTGGGGGGCGAGACGCCTATGGCTACACCTTC. This gives the protein CASSGGRDAYGYTF. Full variable domain (remainder filled in from reference TRBV2 and TRBJ1-2): EPEVTQTPSHQVTQMGQEVILRCVPISNHLYFYWYRQILGQKVEFLVSFYNNEISEKSEIFDDQFSVERPDGSNFTLKIRSTKLEDSAMYFCASSGGRDAYGYTFGSGTRLTVV.

The V gene is TRBV18, the J gene TRBJ2-1; TRBD1 might be the D (6 bases). Trimming removed 0 bases from V and 12 bases from J, with 15 bases in between. Germline-derived CDR1 and CDR2 are KGHSH and LQKENI. CDR3 length: 14 residues. CDR3 bases: TGTGCCAGCTCACCACCTCATGGGGGCGCGGGGCAGTTCTTC. Translation: CASSPPHGGAGQFF.

The chain joins TRBV28 to TRBJ2-7, with TRBD2 matching 12 bases. V shed 5 bases, J shed 6 bases, and the junction held 5 bases outside the gene matches. The germline V gene encodes CDR1 MDHEN and CDR2 SYDVKM. This CDR3 is 14 amino acids long. The CDR3: CASSMTSGSFEQYF. CDR3 nucleotide sequence: TGTGCCAGCAGTATGACTAGCGGGAGTTTCGAGCAGTACTTC.

This chain connects TRBV28 to TRBJ1-1; D is undetermined. CDR1 and CDR2 from the germline V gene are MDHEN and SYDVKM. The CDR3 has 12 residues. The V gene lost 5 bases and the J gene lost 10 bases, with 14 bases spanning the gap. The chain's CDR3 is CASSVGGRPAFF. The CDR3 nucleotides are TGTGCCAGCAGTGTCGGAGGGCGTCCAGCTTTCTTT.

The rearrangement links TRBV27 to TRBJ2-3; D is undetermined. Trimming shortened V by 6 bases and J by 3 bases, and 13 bases separated the two germline ends. Germline loops: CDR1 MNHEY, CDR2 SMNVEV (reference sequence). The CDR3 has 14 amino acids. The CDR3 DNA sequence: TGTGCCAGCAGGCGCCCAGGATCGACAGATACGCAGTATTTT. It specifies CASRRPGSTDTQYF.

This clone was seen repeatedly, ten times or more. The J gene is TRBJ2-2, the V gene TRBV4-1; D is possibly TRBD1 (6 bases). V was clipped by 0 bases and J by 1 base, with 12 bases between them. The CDR3 extends over 17 amino acids. Looked up from germline, CDR1 is MGHRA and CDR2 is YSYEKL. The CDR3 coding sequence is TGCGCCAGCAGCCAAGACTATACAGGGCTGAACACCGGGGAGCTGTTTTTT. As protein: CASSQDYTGLNTGELFF.

V gene TRBV3-1 (or the pseudogene TRBV3-2) combines with J gene TRBJ1-6; 7 bases are shared with TRBD1. This CDR3 has 15 residues. Trimming cost V 6 bases and J 10 bases; bases outside gene matches: 12. Germline V lookup: CDR1 LGHDT, CDR2 YNNKEL (reference sequence). CDR3 DNA sequence: TGTGCCAGCAGTCGGGGACAGACTCCACAGTCACCCCTCCACTTT. It yields the protein CASSRGQTPQSPLHF.

The chain joins TRBV7-2 to TRBJ2-2; D ambiguous. The CDR3 is 13 residues long. Looked up from germline, CDR1 is SGHTA and CDR2 is FQGNSA. V shed 5 bases and J shed 6 bases, with 10 bases lying between them. CDR3 nucleotide sequence: TGTGCCAGCAGCCTCGGGTACGCCGGGGAGCTGTTTTTT. Amino acid sequence: CASSLGYAGELFF. The variable domain in full, completed from reference TRBV7-2 and TRBJ2-2, reads GAGVSQSPSNKVTEKGKDVELRCDPISGHTALYWYRQSLGQGLEFLIYFQGNSAPDKSGLPSDRFSAERTGGSVSTLTIQRTQQEDSAVYLCASSLGYAGELFFGEGSRLTVL.

V and J are TRBV7-2 and TRBJ2-1; D perhaps matches TRBD2 (5 bases). This CDR3 contains 16 residues. From germline, CDR1 is SGHTA and CDR2 FQGNSA. The V end lost 7 bases, the J end lost 3 bases, and 19 bases lay between the germline ends. The CDR3 loop is CASNLLPGSSYNEQFF. The CDR3 DNA sequence: TGTGCCAGCAACCTTTTGCCGGGGTCAAGCTACAATGAGCAGTTCTTC.

This clone is a singleton in its sample. V gene TRBV6-5 combines with J gene TRBJ1-1; D is perhaps TRBD1 (5 bases). Germline-derived CDR1 and CDR2 are MNHEY and SVGAGI. Between the trimmed V and J ends, which lost 5 bases and 8 bases, there was a span of 15 bases. The CDR3 is made up of 13 amino acids. CDR3 region: CASSMLGRNEAFF. DNA for the CDR3: TGTGCCAGCAGTATGCTGGGGCGAAACGAAGCTTTCTTT.

The chain links TRBV5-6 to TRBJ2-3; no firm D call. V was cut by 2 bases and J by 4 bases, with 14 bases left in between. CDR1 is SGHDT, CDR2 YYEEEE, per germline. This CDR3 comprises 15 residues. Here the CDR3 reads CASSFFDTGADTQYF. Written as DNA, the CDR3 is TGTGCCAGCAGCTTCTTCGACACCGGCGCAGATACGCAGTATTTT.

CDR3 sequence: CASSPPQVFEAFF. DNA for the CDR3: TGTGCCAGCTCACCACCACAGGTCTTTGAAGCTTTCTTT. The chain is built from TRBV18 and TRBJ1-1; TRBD1 is a possible D gene (5 bases). In germline, CDR1 is KGHSH, CDR2 LQKENI. This CDR3 has 13 residues. Trimming shortened V by 0 bases and J by 7 bases, and 9 bases separated the two germline ends.

This clone was observed once. This chain links TRBV28 with TRBJ1-2; 12 nucleotides match TRBD1. Germline V gives CDR1 MDHEN, CDR2 SYDVKM. V shed 6 bases, J shed 5 bases, and the junction held 7 bases outside the gene matches. The length of the CDR3 is 15 residues. Written as DNA, the CDR3 is TGTGCCAGCAGCCTCGGGACAGGGGGCCGGTATGGCTACACCTTC. Protein product: CASSLGTGGRYGYTF.

This chain uses TRBV3-1 (or the pseudogene TRBV3-2) with TRBJ1-5; TRBD1 agrees at 7 bases. CDR1 and CDR2 (germline): LGHDT, YNNKEL (reference sequence). This CDR3 is 16 amino acids long. V was pared by 4 bases and J by 0 bases, with 6 bases of the junction left unmatched. The CDR3 nucleotides are TGTGCCAGCAGCCTAGGGACAGCTTATAGCAATCAGCCCCAGCATTTT. Its protein is CASSLGTAYSNQPQHF.

The chain carries TRBV7-9 and TRBJ1-2, with 9 bases matching TRBD1. From germline, CDR1 is SEHNR and CDR2 FQNEAQ (reference sequence). The V gene end was trimmed by 8 bases and the J gene end by 3 bases; junction bases not matched to a gene: 7. The CDR3 spans 14 residues. The CDR3 DNA follows: TGTGCCAGCGTAAAGACAGGGGGTGACTATGGCTACACCTTC. It translates to CASVKTGGDYGYTF.